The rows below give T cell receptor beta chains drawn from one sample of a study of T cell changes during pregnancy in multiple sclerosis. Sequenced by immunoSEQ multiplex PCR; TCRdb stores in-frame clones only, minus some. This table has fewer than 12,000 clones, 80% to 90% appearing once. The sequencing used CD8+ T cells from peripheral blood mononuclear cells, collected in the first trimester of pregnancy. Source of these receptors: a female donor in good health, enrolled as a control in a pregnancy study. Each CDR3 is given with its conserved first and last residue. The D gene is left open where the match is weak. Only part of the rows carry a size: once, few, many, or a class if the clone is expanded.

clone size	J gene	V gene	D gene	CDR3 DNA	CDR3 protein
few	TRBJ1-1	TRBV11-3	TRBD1	TGTGCCAGCAGCCCCGGGACAGGGAACACTGAAGCTTTCTTT	CASSPGTGNTEAFF
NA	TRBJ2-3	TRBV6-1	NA	TGTGCCAGCAGTGAAGGAGAGACAGATACGCAGTATTTT	CASSEGETDTQYF
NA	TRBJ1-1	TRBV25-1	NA	TGTGCCAGCTGGGGCTCAGGGATGAACACTGAAGCTTTCTTT	CASWGSGMNTEAFF
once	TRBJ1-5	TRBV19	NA	TGTGCCAGTAGATACGGGGGTTCTTGGCCCCAGCATTTT	CASRYGGSWPQHF
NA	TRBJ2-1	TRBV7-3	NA	TGTGCCAGCAGCCCCCAGCAGCGCGGAGACAATGAGCAGTTCTTC	CASSPQQRGDNEQFF
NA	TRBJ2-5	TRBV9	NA	TGTGCCAGCAGCGTAGTGGCAGGGCTTGGAGAGACCCAGTACTTC	CASSVVAGLGETQYF
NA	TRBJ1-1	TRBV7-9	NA	TGTGCCAGCAGCTTAGGGGGAGGTGGGGCTAACACTGAAGCTTTCTTT	CASSLGGGGANTEAFF
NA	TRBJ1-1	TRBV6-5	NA	TGTGCCAGCAGGTTGCGGGGGAGCATGAACACTGAAGCTTTCTTT	CASRLRGSMNTEAFF
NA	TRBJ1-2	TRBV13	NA	TGTGCCAGCAGCTTAGACAGGGCCTATGGCTACACCTTC	CASSLDRAYGYTF
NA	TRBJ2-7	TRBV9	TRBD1	TGTGCCAGCAGCCCGAGGCCCTTACAGGGGACCCTCTACGAGCAGTACTTC	CASSPRPLQGTLYEQYF